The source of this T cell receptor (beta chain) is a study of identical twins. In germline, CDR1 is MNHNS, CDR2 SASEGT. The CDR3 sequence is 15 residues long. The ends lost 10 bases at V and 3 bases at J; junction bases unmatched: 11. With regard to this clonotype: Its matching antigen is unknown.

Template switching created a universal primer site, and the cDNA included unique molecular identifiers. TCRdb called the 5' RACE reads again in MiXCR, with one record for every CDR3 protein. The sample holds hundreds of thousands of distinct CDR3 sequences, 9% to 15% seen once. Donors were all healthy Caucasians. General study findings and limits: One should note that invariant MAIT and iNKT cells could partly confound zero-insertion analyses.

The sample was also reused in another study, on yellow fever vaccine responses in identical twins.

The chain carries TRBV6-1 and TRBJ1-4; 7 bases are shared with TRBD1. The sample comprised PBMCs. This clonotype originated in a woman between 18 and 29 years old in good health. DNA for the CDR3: TGTGCCACCAGGGACAGCGGGTTGGCTAATGAAAAACTGTTTTTT. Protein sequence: CATRDSGLANEKLFF.